This TCR beta chain was captured by sequencing in a study of cytomegalovirus exposure and HLA in healthy donors. As for the study in general: The 120 validation repertoires used the same platform as the approximately 700 first-cohort repertoires (as reported by a later analysis). Findings and caveats of the study: The listing of roughly 160 TCR beta chains classed them as cytomegalovirus-associated. Subsequent analysis found a tendency for first-cohort TCR clusters to co-occur within the approximately 130 validation repertoires. Rare TCR sequences dominated, though some public TCRs recurred in many donors.

Of note for this clone: Its antigen is not known.

Some clones are missing from TCRdb's copy, which holds only in-frame ones; the method was immunoSEQ multiplex PCR. Here the sample spans approximately 120,000 clones, roughly 95% being singletons. The germline V gene encodes CDR1 SGHVS and CDR2 FNYEAQ. The CDR3 covers 12 residues. Trimming cost V 4 bases and J 8 bases, with 9 bases left between them. Material for sequencing was PBMCs. J is TRBJ1-5 and V is TRBV7-6; D gene uncertain. The sequence came from a man between 18 and 35 years old in good health and CMV-seronegative. The CDR3 is CASSSAGEPQHF. The CDR3 nucleotides read TGTGCCAGCAGCTCCGCGGGCGAGCCCCAGCATTTT.